These 28 T cell receptor beta chains came from one sample sequenced in a study of blood T cell repertoires in COVID-19. Profiled with immunoSEQ multiplex PCR; TCRdb holds only in-frame clones, not every one. The sample has about 90,000 clones, roughly 80% seen once; the top ten hold around a quarter. Sequenced input: peripheral blood. The receptors originated from an older man with active or convalescent COVID-19.

This clone has only a few counts. CDR3 amino acids: CASRGFSGETQYF. CDR3 sequence (DNA): TGTGCCAGCAGAGGCTTTTCGGGGGAGACCCAGTACTTC. The rearrangement uses TRBV7-9 and TRBJ2-5; D is perhaps TRBD2 (5 bases). CDR1 SEHNR and CDR2 FQNEAQ come from the germline V gene (reference sequence). V lost 6 bases and J 5 bases, leaving 13 bases between the germline ends. The CDR3 covers 13 residues.

The genes are TRBV6-5 and TRBJ1-1; no clear D gene. The CDR3 has 14 amino acids. CDR1 MNHEY and CDR2 SVGAGI come from the germline V gene. The germline V and J ends were trimmed by 2 bases and 7 bases, with 14 bases remaining between them. The CDR3 nucleotides are TGTGCCAGCAGTTACGAGTCTCGTCTCGGTGAAGCTTTCTTT. Its protein product is CASSYESRLGEAFF.

V is TRBV6-2 or TRBV6-3 and J is TRBJ1-1; 8 nucleotides align to TRBD1. V lost 5 bases to trimming and J lost 10 bases; unmatched junction nucleotides: 12. Germline V CDR1 and CDR2: MNHEY, SVGEGT. This CDR3 region has 14 residues. The CDR3 region has the DNA TGTGCCAGCAGTCGCGGACAGGGTACGAGAGGAGCTTTCTTT. It codes for CASSRGQGTRGAFF.

The chain carries TRBV9 and TRBJ1-5; a possible D gene is TRBD1 (6 bases). Trimming took 3 bases from V and 7 from J, leaving 11 bases between them. The length of the CDR3 is 13 residues. CDR1 is SGDLS, CDR2 YYNGEE, per germline. The CDR3 bases are TGTGCCAGCAGCGCGGAGACAGGCCAGCCCCAGCATTTT. Its protein is CASSAETGQPQHF.

The chain recombines TRBV6-5 with TRBJ1-2; 7 nucleotides align to TRBD1. Looked up from germline, CDR1 is MNHEY and CDR2 is SVGAGI. The CDR3 totals 15 residues. V was clipped by 5 bases and J by 2 bases; unmatched bases: 8. The CDR3 protein is CASSHPAGGNYGYTF. As DNA, the CDR3 is TGTGCCAGCAGTCATCCCGCAGGGGGAAACTATGGCTACACCTTC.

The chain employs TRBV7-9 and TRBJ2-2; TRBD1 agrees at 7 bases. Germline lookup yields CDR1 SEHNR and CDR2 FQNEAQ (reference sequence). Trimming took 7 bases from V and 4 from J; bases not matched to a gene: 9. The CDR3 is made up of 15 amino acids. The CDR3 is CASNPTGKGTGELFF. The CDR3 region has the DNA TGTGCCAGCAACCCGACAGGGAAAGGCACCGGGGAGCTGTTTTTT.

V usage is TRBV5-6 and J usage is TRBJ1-5; TRBD1 matches at 8 bases. V gave up 3 bases and J gave up 6 bases; unmatched junction bases: 2. The CDR3 spans 13 residues. CDR1 is SGHDT, CDR2 YYEEEE, per germline. The CDR3: CASSSDRGQPQHF. For the CDR3, the DNA is TGTGCCAGCAGCTCTGACAGGGGTCAGCCCCAGCATTTT.

This chain connects TRBV9 to TRBJ2-3, with 11 positions matching TRBD2. V shed 4 bases, J shed 3 bases, and the junction held 4 bases outside the gene matches. From germline, CDR1 is SGDLS and CDR2 YYNGEE. This CDR3 has 15 amino acids. CDR3 in amino acids: CASSSLAGGTDTQYF. CDR3 DNA sequence: TGTGCCAGCAGCTCCCTAGCGGGGGGTACAGATACGCAGTATTTT.

The chain carries TRBV11-2 and TRBJ2-1; 10 nucleotides agree with TRBD2. The CDR3 loop spans 17 amino acids. Germline CDR1 reads SGHAT; CDR2 reads FQNNGV. V trimming: 4 bases; J trimming: 5 bases; junction bases outside the gene matches: 11. Here the CDR3 reads CASSSGGGTSEHNEQFF. Here the CDR3 DNA reads TGTGCCAGCAGCTCAGGGGGGGGGACTAGCGAACACAATGAGCAGTTCTTC.

A single count supports this clone. The chain couples TRBV12-5 to TRBJ1-5; the D gene is possibly TRBD1 (6 bases). This CDR3 has 13 residues. The V end lost 5 bases, the J end lost 7 bases, and 12 bases lay between the germline ends. The V gene's germline CDR1 is LGHNT and CDR2 FRNRAP. CDR3 loop: CASGQGPDQPQHF. In DNA form, the CDR3 reads TGTGCTAGTGGTCAGGGGCCAGACCAGCCCCAGCATTTT.

V and J are TRBV19 and TRBJ1-4, with D maybe TRBD1 (5 bases). This CDR3 comprises 15 residues. Deletions cut 7 bases from V and 4 bases from J, with 16 bases between. Germline CDR1 and CDR2: LNHDA and SQIVND (reference sequence). The CDR3 region is CASTGQPSINEKLFF. CDR3 nucleotides: TGTGCCAGTACCGGACAACCCAGTATTAATGAAAAACTGTTTTTT.

The chain recombines TRBV6-5 with TRBJ2-7, with D perhaps TRBD1 (6 bases). This CDR3 has 14 residues. CDR1 and CDR2 from the germline V gene are MNHEY and SVGAGI. The V gene lost 3 bases and the J gene lost 6 bases, with 15 bases spanning the gap. The CDR3 region has the DNA TGTGCCAGCAGTTATCTGGGGGCCGGGACCGAGCAGTACTTC. Amino acid sequence: CASSYLGAGTEQYF.

This rearrangement joins TRBV7-2 to TRBJ2-5; TRBD2 agrees at 10 bases. CDR3 length equals 15 residues. Trimming at V came to 5 bases and at J to 3 bases, leaving 6 bases not matched to a gene. Looked up from germline, CDR1 is SGHTA and CDR2 is FQGNSA. For the CDR3, the DNA is TGTGCCAGCAGCGTATCCGGGACTAGCGAAGAGACCCAGTACTTC. Amino acids: CASSVSGTSEETQYF. Using reference TRBV7-2 and TRBJ2-5 for the parts outside the CDR3, the full variable domain is GAGVSQSPSNKVTEKGKDVELRCDPISGHTALYWYRQSLGQGLEFLIYFQGNSAPDKSGLPSDRFSAERTGGSVSTLTIQRTQQEDSAVYLCASSVSGTSEETQYFGPGTRLLVL.

Only a few counts were recorded for this clone. This chain connects TRBV29-1 to TRBJ1-1; D gene unclear. V lost 3 bases and J 0 bases, leaving 8 bases between the germline ends. This CDR3 comprises 13 residues. Looked up from germline, CDR1 is SQVTM and CDR2 is ANQGSEA. The CDR3 is CSVESVLNTEAFF. The CDR3 DNA is TGCAGCGTTGAGTCTGTCCTGAACACTGAAGCTTTCTTT.

The V gene is TRBV7-3, the J gene TRBJ2-5, with D possibly matching TRBD2 (7 bases). With 4 bases removed from V and 5 bases from J, the gap between germline ends came to 14 bases. The CDR3 length is 14 residues. Germline lookup yields CDR1 SGHTA and CDR2 FQGTGA. The CDR3 region has the DNA TGTGCCAGCAGCTCTAGAGGGGGAGGGGAGACCCAGTACTTC. It is translated as CASSSRGGGETQYF. Full variable domain (outside the CDR3, taken from reference TRBV7-3 and TRBJ2-5): GAGVSQTPSNKVTEKGKYVELRCDPISGHTALYWYRQSLGQGPEFLIYFQGTGAADDSGLPNDRFFAVRPEGSVSTLKIQRTERGDSAVYLCASSSRGGGETQYFGPGTRLLVL.

V is TRBV2 and J is TRBJ2-5, with a weak D call TRBD1 (5 bases). Trimming cost V 2 bases and J 7 bases, with 11 bases left between them. Germline V gene lookup returns CDR1 SNHLY and CDR2 FYNNEI. The CDR3 loop spans 13 amino acids. CDR3 nucleotides: TGTGCCAGCAGTGAATCGAGGCAGGGGACCCAGTACTTC. It specifies CASSESRQGTQYF.

The V and J genes are TRBV2 and TRBJ1-2; D gene unclear. The length of the CDR3 is 13 residues. Trimming left V 8 bases short and J 6 bases short, with 16 bases between. Germline CDR1 reads SNHLY; CDR2 reads FYNNEI. As DNA, the CDR3 is TGTGCCAGCGCGGGTCTCGGGCTGGATGGCTACACCTTC. It yields the protein CASAGLGLDGYTF.

The rearrangement links TRBV19 to TRBJ2-3; 8 nucleotides match TRBD1. Trimming at V came to 2 bases and at J to 5 bases, leaving 9 bases not matched to a gene. CDR1 is LNHDA, CDR2 SQIVND, per germline (reference sequence). The CDR3 loop spans 16 amino acids. The CDR3 protein is CASSIPQDREGDTQYF. CDR3 DNA: TGTGCCAGTAGTATACCCCAGGACAGGGAAGGAGATACGCAGTATTTT.

The rearrangement links TRBV5-4 to TRBJ2-1; D ambiguous. V lost 2 bases, J lost 3 bases, and 9 bases lay in between. The CDR3 extends over 14 amino acids. Germline CDR1 and CDR2: SGHNT and YYREEE (reference sequence). CDR3 residues: CASSLPQNYNEQFF. The CDR3 DNA reads as TGTGCCAGCAGCTTACCACAAAACTACAATGAGCAGTTCTTC.

The chain links TRBV3-1 (or the pseudogene TRBV3-2) to TRBJ2-1, with 10 bases fitting TRBD2. Germline V gene sequence: CDR1 LGHDT, CDR2 YNNKEL (reference sequence). V lost 4 bases to trimming and J lost 9 bases; unmatched junction nucleotides: 9. The CDR3 has 15 amino acids. The DNA for the CDR3 is TGTGCCAGCAGCCGTAGTAGCGGGGGGCCCGGTGAGCAGTTCTTC. This sequence encodes CASSRSSGGPGEQFF.

This clone was seen once. The chain couples TRBV5-4 to TRBJ1-1; D is possibly TRBD1 (6 bases). The CDR3 covers 15 residues. Germline V CDR1 and CDR2: SGHNT, YYREEE (reference sequence). Trimming stripped 7 bases from V and 0 bases from J, with 16 bases between. The CDR3 DNA is TGTGCCAGCGCCACCGGGGGGCAGATGAACACTGAAGCTTTCTTT. Its translation: CASATGGQMNTEAFF.

The chain carries TRBV28 and TRBJ1-4, with a tentative D call TRBD1 (6 bases). Per the germline V gene, CDR1 is MDHEN and CDR2 is SYDVKM. There are 14 residues in the CDR3. With 6 bases removed from V and 2 bases from J, the gap between germline ends came to 10 bases. CDR3 in DNA: TGTGCCAGCAGACCTGGACAGACTAATGAAAAACTGTTTTTT. This encodes CASRPGQTNEKLFF.

CDR3 nucleotide sequence: TGTGCCACCTGGACAGGGGGAATCGGCGAGCAGTACTTC. Translated: CATWTGGIGEQYF. The chain recombines TRBV10-3 with TRBJ2-7; 10 bases line up with TRBD1. Germline V lookup: CDR1 ENHRY, CDR2 SYGVKD. J lost 6 bases, V lost 10 bases, and 9 bases had no gene match. This CDR3 comprises 13 residues.

The rearrangement links TRBV6-6 to TRBJ1-4; D not certain. CDR1 is MNHNY and CDR2 is SVGAGI in the germline V gene (reference sequence). Trimming removed 5 bases at V and 0 bases at J, with 7 bases between. This CDR3 region has 14 residues. The CDR3 loop reads CASSADPTNEKLFF. DNA of the CDR3: TGTGCCAGCAGTGCAGATCCAACTAATGAAAAACTGTTTTTT.

The rearrangement joins TRBV15 to TRBJ1-2, with 7 positions matching TRBD1. Trimming took 2 bases from V and 7 from J; bases not matched to a gene: 4. The CDR3 sequence is 13 residues long. Germline assignment: CDR1 LNHNV and CDR2 YYDKDF (reference sequence). The CDR3, as DNA: TGTGCCACCAGCAGATCAAGGACAGGTGGCTACACCTTC. Translating gives CATSRSRTGGYTF. Complete variable domain (other parts from reference TRBV15 and TRBJ1-2): DAMVIQNPRYQVTQFGKPVTLSCSQTLNHNVMYWYQQKSSQAPKLLFHYYDKDFNNEADTPDNFQSRRPNTSFCFLDIRSPGLGDTAMYLCATSRSRTGGYTFGSGTRLTVV.

The gene calls are TRBV9 and TRBJ1-2; weak D call: TRBD1 (5 bases). This CDR3 region has 12 residues. The germline V and J ends were trimmed by 3 bases and 4 bases, with 7 bases remaining between them. CDR1 SGDLS and CDR2 YYNGEE come from the germline V gene. CDR3 amino acids: CASSGDSYGYTF. The CDR3 DNA follows: TGTGCCAGCAGCGGAGACAGCTATGGCTACACCTTC.

The rearrangement joins TRBV29-1 to TRBJ1-2; no definite D call. The CDR3 spans 12 residues. V lost 3 bases and J 2 bases, leaving 7 bases between the germline ends. CDR1 is SQVTM and CDR2 is ANQGSEA in the germline V gene. The CDR3 nucleotides read TGCAGCGTTGAGGGCCAGAACTATGGCTACACCTTC. As protein: CSVEGQNYGYTF. Filled out from reference TRBV29-1 and TRBJ1-2, the complete variable domain reads SAVISQKPSRDICQRGTSLTIQCQVDSQVTMMFWYRQQPGQSLTLIATANQGSEATYESGFVIDKFPISRPNLTFSTLTVSNMSPEDSSIYLCSVEGQNYGYTFGSGTRLTVV.

CDR3 in DNA: TGTGCCAGCTCACCGGAACTAGCGGGGGCCGCCTATACGCAGTATTTT. This encodes CASSPELAGAAYTQYF. The chain has TRBV18 and TRBJ2-3; 11 nucleotides match TRBD2. This CDR3 spans 16 amino acids. In germline, CDR1 is KGHSH, CDR2 LQKENI. V shed 3 bases and J 7 bases; nucleotides not matched to a gene: 9.